The 22 T cell receptor beta chains given below trace back to one sample, sequenced in a study of blood T cell repertoires in COVID-19. Assay: immunoSEQ multiplex PCR; the TCRdb copy retains only in-frame clones and omits some. The data show fewer than 85,000 clones, around nine tenths seen once. The sequenced sample consisted of peripheral blood. The receptors were gathered from a human donor in a cohort sampled during active COVID-19.

The gene calls are TRBV7-3 and TRBJ1-1; a weak D match, TRBD1 (6 bases). CDR3 length: 14 residues. Trimming took 2 bases from V and 5 from J, leaving 12 bases between them. Germline V CDR1 and CDR2: SGHTA, FQGTGA. CDR3 residues: CASSLSGQGTEAFF. The CDR3 nucleotides are TGTGCCAGCAGCTTATCGGGCCAGGGGACTGAAGCTTTCTTT.

This clone was detected only once. This rearrangement joins TRBV7-2 to TRBJ1-1; tentative D call: TRBD1 (6 bases). Germline V gives CDR1 SGHTA, CDR2 FQGNSA. With 5 bases removed from V and 2 bases from J, the gap between germline ends came to 15 bases. The CDR3 consists of 15 residues. CDR3 protein: CASSPLDSANTEAFF. In nucleotides, the CDR3 is TGTGCCAGCAGCCCGTTGGACAGTGCAAACACTGAAGCTTTCTTT.

J is TRBJ2-7 and V is TRBV7-6, with TRBD2 matching 9 bases. The CDR3 consists of 14 residues. J gave up 4 bases and V 5 bases, and 6 bases lay outside the gene matches. CDR1 SGHVS and CDR2 FNYEAQ come from the germline V gene. The DNA for the CDR3 is TGTGCCAGCAGCCAAGGGAGCGGGGGGTACGAGCAGTACTTC. Protein product: CASSQGSGGYEQYF.

V and J are TRBV6-2 or TRBV6-3 and TRBJ2-2, with 9 bases fitting TRBD1. Germline CDR1 is MNHEY and CDR2 is SVGEGT. With V trimmed by 6 bases and J by 6 bases, 14 bases remained unmatched. The length of the CDR3 is 17 residues. The CDR3 nucleotides read TGTGCCAGCAGCTTCGACCCGGGACAGGGTATATCCGGGGAGCTGTTTTTT. It codes for CASSFDPGQGISGELFF.

The chain employs TRBV19 and TRBJ1-4; D gene unclear. The CDR3 consists of 15 residues. Germline V lookup: CDR1 LNHDA, CDR2 SQIVND (reference sequence). The V and J ends lost 3 bases and 5 bases respectively, with 13 bases between them. CDR3 loop: CASSIRLGRNEKLFF. The CDR3 DNA is TGTGCCAGTAGTATCCGCTTGGGGAGAAATGAAAAACTGTTTTTT.

The chain combines TRBV7-9 with TRBJ2-7, with 8 bases identical to TRBD2. The length of the CDR3 is 17 residues. With V trimmed by 3 bases and J by 3 bases, 13 bases remained unmatched. Germline V gene lookup returns CDR1 SEHNR and CDR2 FQNEAQ (reference sequence). The CDR3 sequence: CASSFSGRGAHFYEQYF. The CDR3 DNA follows: TGTGCCAGCAGCTTCTCGGGGCGGGGGGCGCACTTCTACGAGCAGTACTTC.

The rearrangement joins TRBV28 to TRBJ2-7; perhaps TRBD1 as D (6 bases). Germline CDR1 and CDR2: MDHEN and SYDVKM. Between the trimmed V and J ends, which lost 2 bases and 2 bases, there was a span of 10 bases. The CDR3 is made up of 14 amino acids. CDR3 sequence (DNA): TGTGCCAGCAGTTTACAGGGACAAGCCTACGAGCAGTACTTC. Its translation is CASSLQGQAYEQYF.

The chain combines TRBV7-9 with TRBJ2-5; 7 bases match TRBD1. This CDR3 region has 14 residues. Per germline, CDR1 SEHNR and CDR2 FQNEAQ (reference sequence). Trimming took 3 bases from V and 2 from J; bases not matched to a gene: 3. The CDR3 loop is CASSFDRDQETQYF. CDR3 nucleotide sequence: TGTGCCAGCAGCTTTGACAGGGATCAAGAGACCCAGTACTTC.

J is TRBJ1-2 and V is TRBV9; D unresolved. This CDR3 is built from 12 residues. In germline, CDR1 is SGDLS, CDR2 YYNGEE. V was cut by 4 bases and J by 7 bases, with 11 bases left in between. CDR3 sequence: CASSPGVGGYTF. In DNA form, the CDR3 reads TGTGCCAGCAGCCCCGGGGTTGGTGGCTACACCTTC.

The chain recombines TRBV7-9 with TRBJ2-7; weak D call: TRBD1 (5 bases). Trimming left V 4 bases short and J 5 bases short, with 12 bases between. This CDR3 contains 13 residues. Germline values: CDR1 SEHNR, CDR2 FQNEAQ (reference sequence). The CDR3 protein is CASSSRVAHEQYF. DNA of the CDR3: TGTGCCAGCAGCTCCAGGGTAGCCCACGAGCAGTACTTC.

CDR3 residues: CASRRERNTEAFF. CDR3 nucleotides: TGTGCCAGCAGACGGGAGAGGAACACTGAAGCTTTCTTT. This chain links TRBV4-2 with TRBJ1-1; no firm D call. CDR1 is LGHNA and CDR2 is YNFKEQ in the germline V gene. V lost 6 bases, J lost 1 base, and 9 bases lay in between. This CDR3 has 13 amino acids.

V gene TRBV6-1 combines with J gene TRBJ1-6, with TRBD1 matching over 9 bases. J gave up 10 bases and V 2 bases, and 6 bases lay outside the gene matches. Germline CDR1 and CDR2: MNHNS and SASEGT. The CDR3 is made up of 15 amino acids. The CDR3 sequence: CASSEPGQGASPLHF. The DNA for the CDR3 is TGTGCCAGCAGTGAACCGGGACAGGGAGCATCACCCCTCCACTTT.

The chain combines TRBV24-1 with TRBJ2-1; a weak D match, TRBD1 (6 bases). Per germline, CDR1 KGHDR and CDR2 SFDVKD. The V gene lost 9 bases and the J gene lost 1 base, with 12 bases spanning the gap. The CDR3 has 14 residues. The CDR3 DNA follows: TGTGCCACCGGATTGGACAGATCCTACAATGAGCAGTTCTTC. This codes for CATGLDRSYNEQFF.

J is TRBJ1-5 and V is TRBV13; maybe TRBD1 (5 bases). The germline V and J ends were trimmed by 5 bases and 7 bases, with 21 bases remaining between them. CDR1 is PRHDT, CDR2 FYEKMQ, per germline (reference sequence). This CDR3 is built from 16 residues. CDR3 residues: CASSQGAVVGGQPQHF. CDR3 in DNA: TGTGCCAGCAGCCAGGGCGCAGTAGTTGGTGGGCAGCCCCAGCATTTT.

The chain combines TRBV24-1 with TRBJ1-1; no clear D gene. Germline values: CDR1 KGHDR, CDR2 SFDVKD. Trimming took 5 bases from V and 0 from J, leaving 6 bases between them. The CDR3 sequence is 13 residues long. CDR3 DNA: TGTGCCACCAGTGCCGGGATGAACACTGAAGCTTTCTTT. Its protein product is CATSAGMNTEAFF.

V is TRBV21-1 and J is TRBJ1-5; TRBD1, the table's D call, was not compared with the DNA. TRBV21-1 is classified as a pseudogene. The CDR3 consists of 13 residues. CDR3 nucleotides: TGTGCCAGCAGCACTAACAGGGGGCCGCCCCAGCATTTT. Translation: CASSTNRGPPQHF.

This chain connects TRBV11-2 to TRBJ1-1; 7 bases line up with TRBD1. The J segment lost 1 base and the V segment lost 2 bases, leaving 7 bases of the junction unmatched. Per the germline V gene, CDR1 is SGHAT and CDR2 is FQNNGV. The CDR3 is made up of 16 amino acids. The CDR3 loop is CASSLWKGAENTEAFF. For the CDR3, the DNA is TGTGCCAGCAGCTTATGGAAGGGGGCGGAGAACACTGAAGCTTTCTTT.

V usage is TRBV29-1 and J usage is TRBJ1-1; 8 positions agree with TRBD1. Germline V lookup: CDR1 SQVTM, CDR2 ANQGSEA. After removal of 6 bases from V and 0 bases from J, the junction contained 6 bases not matched to a gene. The CDR3 runs to 14 residues. Here the CDR3 DNA reads TGCAGCGTCGACAGGGGACTCATGAACACTGAAGCTTTCTTT. This sequence encodes CSVDRGLMNTEAFF.

The rearrangement links TRBV9 to TRBJ2-1, with 8 nucleotides matching TRBD2. From germline, CDR1 is SGDLS and CDR2 YYNGEE. This CDR3 region has 18 residues. The V segment lost 3 bases and the J segment 2 bases; nucleotides outside the gene matches: 13. CDR3 sequence reads: CASSGDPLSGDPYNEQFF. CDR3 DNA sequence: TGTGCCAGCAGCGGCGACCCACTTAGCGGGGACCCCTACAATGAGCAGTTCTTC.

The gene calls are TRBV6-1 and TRBJ1-2; 9 nucleotides line up with TRBD1. From germline, CDR1 is MNHNS and CDR2 SASEGT. CDR3 length equals 16 residues. Germline trimming cut 4 bases from V and 2 bases from J; bases unmatched to any gene: 8. CDR3 region: CASSVQQGAANYGYTF. CDR3 nucleotide sequence: TGTGCCAGCAGTGTCCAACAGGGGGCGGCGAACTATGGCTACACCTTC.

The chain carries TRBV6-5 and TRBJ2-7; no firm D call. Germline V lookup: CDR1 MNHEY, CDR2 SVGAGI. The CDR3 loop spans 12 amino acids. Trimming took 7 bases from V and 2 from J, leaving 9 bases between them. The CDR3 sequence: CASNGPAYEQYF. The CDR3 DNA reads TGTGCCAGCAATGGGCCAGCCTACGAGCAGTACTTC.

A few counts support this clone. The chain links TRBV5-4 to TRBJ1-1; possibly TRBD1 for D (6 bases). V shed 4 bases and J shed 2 bases, with 12 bases lying between them. The CDR3 spans 14 residues. The germline gives CDR1 SGHNT, CDR2 YYREEE (reference sequence). CDR3 nucleotide sequence: TGTGCCAGCAGCCTTGACAGGCTAAACACTGAAGCTTTCTTT. This codes for CASSLDRLNTEAFF.